Listed here are 28 T cell receptor beta chains from one sample, sequenced in a study of blood T cell repertoires in COVID-19. Some clones are missing from TCRdb's copy, which holds only in-frame ones; the method was immunoSEQ multiplex PCR. The top ten hold roughly 0.7% of the sample, which has around 480,000 clones, around 87% seen once. The sample comprised PBMCs or T cells enriched from blood (not recorded which). These receptors all stem from a woman aged 18-29 years who had recovered from COVID-19.

In this sample, this clone turned up many times. The CDR3: CASSPRRGIGQGLQPQHF. CDR3 bases: TGTGCCAGTAGTCCTCGAAGGGGAATAGGACAGGGTCTCCAGCCCCAGCATTTT. The genes are TRBV19 and TRBJ1-5, with 8 nucleotides matching TRBD1. The CDR3 consists of 18 residues. V was clipped by 5 bases and J by 7 bases; unmatched bases: 19. CDR1 and CDR2 from the germline V gene are LNHDA and SQIVND (reference sequence).

The chain joins TRBV5-5 to TRBJ1-2; possible D gene TRBD1, 5 bases. V was cut by 4 bases and J by 4 bases, with 17 bases left in between. The CDR3 totals 15 residues. Germline values: CDR1 SGHKS, CDR2 YYEKEE (reference sequence). CDR3 residues: CASSAGLTMGYGYTF. The CDR3 nucleotides read TGTGCCAGCAGCGCGGGACTGACGATGGGCTATGGCTACACCTTC.

V is TRBV30 and J is TRBJ1-1, with a tentative D call TRBD1 (6 bases). The CDR3 runs to 11 residues. CDR1 and CDR2 from the germline V gene are GTSNPN and SVGIG (reference sequence). V was clipped by 0 bases and J by 9 bases, with 8 bases between them. CDR3 nucleotide sequence: TGTGCCTGGAGTGTACAGGGCCAAGCTTTCTTT. Translating it yields CAWSVQGQAFF.

The chain carries TRBV12-3 or TRBV12-4 and TRBJ1-6; the D is unclear. Trimming left V 6 bases short and J 10 bases short, with 13 bases between. The CDR3 extends over 13 amino acids. The CDR3 here is CASSLDGRSPLHF. As DNA, the CDR3 is TGTGCCAGCAGCCTGGACGGGAGGTCACCCCTCCACTTT.

The table lists this clone with many counts. The chain links TRBV4-1 to TRBJ1-6, with 7 bases that match TRBD1. Germline V gene lookup returns CDR1 MGHRA and CDR2 YSYEKL. Trimming removed 3 bases from V and 10 bases from J; junction bases left unmatched: 9. The length of the CDR3 is 15 residues. The CDR3, as DNA: TGCGCCAGCAGCCATCCAACAGGGGCTTGGTCACCCCTCCACTTT. It specifies CASSHPTGAWSPLHF.

In the case of this clone: At one of its ends the junction is not consistent with the germline gene, which may arise from a read error. The rearrangement links TRBV7-3 to TRBJ1-6; D is unresolved. Germline assignment: CDR1 SGHTA and CDR2 FQGTGA. The length of the CDR3 is 13 residues. The CDR3 DNA follows: TGCCTTGTGCCGGACTTAAATAATTCACCCCTCCACTTT. It specifies CLVPDLNNSPLHF. The variable domain in full, completed from reference TRBV7-3 and TRBJ1-6, reads GAGVSQTPSNKVTEKGKYVELRCDPISGHTALYWYRQSLGQGPEFLIYFQGTGAADDSGLPNDRFFAVRPEGSVSTLKIQRTERGDSAVYLCLVPDLNNSPLHFGNGTRLTVT.

The V call is TRBV10-3, the J call TRBJ1-1, with TRBD1 matching over 10 bases. This CDR3 contains 17 residues. The germline CDR1 and CDR2 sequences are ENHRY and SYGVKD. J lost 4 bases, V lost 1 base, and 9 bases had no gene match. The CDR3 protein is CAISEYRDRGLGTEAFF. In DNA, the CDR3 is TGTGCCATCAGTGAGTACCGGGACAGGGGCTTGGGCACTGAAGCTTTCTTT.

This clone was detected only a few times. V and J are TRBV2 and TRBJ1-2; 11 bases map to TRBD1. This CDR3 contains 15 residues. Germline V CDR1 and CDR2: SNHLY, FYNNEI. J was trimmed by 8 bases and V by 5 bases; bases with no gene match: 10. The CDR3: CASSQPGQGVQGYTF. In DNA, the CDR3 is TGTGCCAGCAGTCAACCGGGACAGGGGGTTCAGGGCTACACCTTC. Combining the CDR3 with reference TRBV2 and TRBJ1-2 gives the whole variable domain EPEVTQTPSHQVTQMGQEVILRCVPISNHLYFYWYRQILGQKVEFLVSFYNNEISEKSEIFDDQFSVERPDGSNFTLKIRSTKLEDSAMYFCASSQPGQGVQGYTFGSGTRLTVV.

This clone occurred once. The rearrangement joins TRBV20-1 to TRBJ2-7, with a tentative D call TRBD1 (6 bases). The CDR3 sequence is 13 residues long. The germline V and J ends were trimmed by 3 bases and 3 bases, with 12 bases remaining between them. Germline CDR1 is DFQATT and CDR2 is SNEGSKA (reference sequence). This chain's CDR3 is CSASKPGDYEQYF. In nucleotides, the CDR3 is TGCAGTGCTAGTAAGCCAGGGGACTACGAGCAGTACTTC.

The V call is TRBV2, the J call TRBJ2-5; tentative D call: TRBD1 (6 bases). This CDR3 is built from 12 residues. Germline CDR1 and CDR2: SNHLY and FYNNEI. V was trimmed by 8 bases and J by 0 bases, leaving 7 bases between them. CDR3 DNA sequence: TGTGCCAGCGGACAGAACCAAGAGACCCAGTACTTC. This codes for CASGQNQETQYF.

This clone was seen just once. The J gene is TRBJ2-3, the V gene TRBV6-5, with 8 bases fitting TRBD2. With V trimmed by 11 bases and J by 3 bases, 7 bases remained unmatched. The CDR3 spans 13 residues. Germline values: CDR1 MNHEY, CDR2 SVGAGI. CDR3 in DNA: TGTGCCGGCCGGGGACTAGTAACAGATACGCAGTATTTT. This sequence encodes CAGRGLVTDTQYF.

This clone was picked up a small number of times. This sequence joins TRBV5-1 and TRBJ2-7, with 7 bases fitting TRBD1. The CDR3 is made up of 15 amino acids. The V gene's germline CDR1 is SGHRS and CDR2 YFSETQ. V dropped 4 bases and J dropped 3; count of bases not matched to a gene: 10. This CDR3 is CASSPRGTDLYEQYF. The CDR3 DNA reads TGCGCCAGCAGCCCCAGGGGGACAGACCTCTACGAGCAGTACTTC.

The chain is built from TRBV9 and TRBJ1-1; D call uncertain. This CDR3 region has 13 residues. Germline CDR1 is SGDLS and CDR2 is YYNGEE. The V end lost 0 bases, the J end lost 2 bases, and 5 bases lay between the germline ends. The CDR3 spells CASSVVDNTEAFF. The CDR3 bases are TGTGCCAGCAGCGTAGTAGATAACACTGAAGCTTTCTTT.

V is TRBV19 and J is TRBJ1-1; no firm D call. Germline V gives CDR1 LNHDA, CDR2 SQIVND (reference sequence). This CDR3 has 14 residues. V was pared by 4 bases and J by 9 bases, with 18 bases between. The DNA of the CDR3 is TGTGCCAGTAGTACCTCAAACGAATTAACAAAAGCTTTCTTT. This encodes CASSTSNELTKAFF.

The rearrangement links TRBV5-1 to TRBJ2-1; 12 bases are shared with TRBD2. Losses at the gene ends were 3 bases for V and 11 bases for J; bases not matched to a gene: 9. CDR1 and CDR2 (germline): SGHRS, YFSETQ. The CDR3 runs to 15 residues. The DNA of the CDR3 is TGCGCCAGCAGCTCCTTTCCTAGCGGGGGGGCAAAGCAGTTCTTC. Translating it yields CASSSFPSGGAKQFF.

This rearrangement joins TRBV9 to TRBJ1-2, with D possibly being TRBD1 (5 bases). The CDR3 spans 13 residues. From germline, CDR1 is SGDLS and CDR2 YYNGEE. Trimming removed 3 bases from V and 9 bases from J, with 15 bases in between. The DNA of the CDR3 is TGTGCCAGCAGCGACGGCGGGGGTTTGAGCTACACCTTC. This sequence encodes CASSDGGGLSYTF.

V usage is TRBV12-5 and J usage is TRBJ1-1, with D maybe TRBD1 (5 bases). Germline loops: CDR1 LGHNT, CDR2 FRNRAP. The CDR3 runs to 15 residues. V was cut by 0 bases and J by 2 bases, with 10 bases left in between. The CDR3 nucleotides read TGTGCTAGTGGTTTGGTGTTGGGGCATAACACTGAAGCTTTCTTT. The encoded protein is CASGLVLGHNTEAFF.

The genes are TRBV12-5 and TRBJ1-1; 9 bases align to TRBD1. The CDR3 covers 15 residues. After removal of 2 bases from V and 5 bases from J, the junction contained 6 bases not matched to a gene. Germline values: CDR1 LGHNT, CDR2 FRNRAP. The CDR3 loop reads CASGLLTTGGTEAFF. In DNA, the CDR3 is TGTGCTAGTGGTTTGCTTACGACAGGGGGGACTGAAGCTTTCTTT. Full variable domain (rest looked up from reference TRBV12-5 and TRBJ1-1): DARVTQTPRHKVTEMGQEVTMRCQPILGHNTVFWYRQTMMQGLELLAYFRNRAPLDDSGMPKDRFSAEMPDATLATLKIQPSEPRDSAVYFCASGLLTTGGTEAFFGQGTRLTVV.

The V and J genes are TRBV11-2 and TRBJ1-2; tentative D call: TRBD1 (5 bases). V lost 5 bases and J 4 bases, leaving 14 bases between the germline ends. CDR3 length equals 14 residues. CDR1 SGHAT and CDR2 FQNNGV come from the germline V gene. The CDR3 nucleotides read TGTGCCAGCAGCCCAGGGTCTACCGGCTATGGCTACACCTTC. Encoded protein: CASSPGSTGYGYTF. The whole variable domain, filled in from reference TRBV11-2 and TRBJ1-2, reads EAGVAQSPRYKIIEKRQSVAFWCNPISGHATLYWYQQILGQGPKLLIQFQNNGVVDDSQLPKDRFSAERLKGVDSTLKIQPAKLEDSAVYLCASSPGSTGYGYTFGSGTRLTVV.

The chain couples TRBV19 to TRBJ2-7; D perhaps matches TRBD2 (6 bases). Germline V lookup: CDR1 LNHDA, CDR2 SQIVND (reference sequence). There are 17 residues in the CDR3. V shed 1 base and J shed 5 bases, with 21 bases lying between them. CDR3 protein: CASSIGGAGINLHEQYF. CDR3 DNA sequence: TGTGCCAGTAGTATAGGTGGGGCGGGAATCAACCTCCACGAGCAGTACTTC.

This chain joins TRBV5-4 and TRBJ1-6; D is uncertain. The CDR3 has 13 amino acids. CDR1 is SGHNT and CDR2 is YYREEE in the germline V gene (reference sequence). Deletions cut 4 bases from V and 10 bases from J, with 12 bases between. The CDR3 protein is CASSVPGYSPLHF. The CDR3 DNA follows: TGTGCCAGCAGCGTCCCCGGGTACTCACCCCTCCACTTT.

The rearrangement uses TRBV30 and TRBJ1-1; perhaps TRBD1 as D (5 bases). The V end lost 5 bases, the J end lost 5 bases, and 9 bases lay between the germline ends. The CDR3 length is 11 residues. The germline CDR1 and CDR2 sequences are GTSNPN and SVGIG (reference sequence). The CDR3 here is CAWFGGTEAFF. For the CDR3, the DNA is TGTGCCTGGTTCGGGGGGACTGAAGCTTTCTTT.

V gene TRBV5-1 combines with J gene TRBJ2-7; a weak D match, TRBD1 (5 bases). The CDR3 extends over 15 amino acids. Germline values: CDR1 SGHRS, CDR2 YFSETQ. The V end was cut by 0 bases, the J end by 0 bases, with 10 bases between. CDR3 coding DNA: TGCGCCAGCAGCTTGGGCGACAGTACCTCCTACGAGCAGTACTTC. It yields the protein CASSLGDSTSYEQYF.

For this clone: The same CDR3 can be traced to other DNA sequences in this sample. The chain employs TRBV7-2 and TRBJ1-5; tentative D call: TRBD1 (5 bases). There are 14 residues in the CDR3. In germline, CDR1 is SGHTA, CDR2 FQGNSA. Trimming shortened V by 1 base and J by 7 bases, and 11 bases separated the two germline ends. The CDR3 loop reads CASSLGGGNQPQHF. CDR3 DNA sequence: TGTGCCAGCAGCTTAGGTGGGGGGAACCAGCCCCAGCATTTT.

The chain carries TRBV28 and TRBJ2-4; 8 bases line up with TRBD1. The germline CDR1 and CDR2 sequences are MDHEN and SYDVKM. The CDR3 sequence is 15 residues long. With V trimmed by 2 bases and J by 9 bases, 9 bases remained unmatched. CDR3 in amino acids: CASSLPGTGVFIQYF. The CDR3 nucleotides are TGTGCCAGCAGTTTACCCGGGACAGGTGTCTTCATTCAGTACTTC. The complete variable domain, with remaining parts taken from reference TRBV28 and TRBJ2-4, reads DVKVTQSSRYLVKRTGEKVFLECVQDMDHENMFWYRQDPGLGLRLIYFSYDVKMKEKGDIPEGYSVSREKKERFSLILESASTNQTSMYLCASSLPGTGVFIQYFGAGTRLSVL.

As concerns this clone: The sample has other DNA sequences that encode this CDR3 too. The chain recombines TRBV27 with TRBJ2-7; 9 bases are a match to TRBD1. CDR1 and CDR2 (germline): MNHEY, SMNVEV (reference sequence). The junction had 4 bases not matched to a gene; V was cut back by 3 bases and J by 4 bases. The CDR3 has 14 residues. The CDR3 DNA reads as TGTGCCAGCAGTTTGGGGACAGGGTCGTACGAGCAGTACTTC. Its translation is CASSLGTGSYEQYF.

The chain combines TRBV7-8 with TRBJ1-4; 7 bases are shared with TRBD1. This CDR3 is built from 16 residues. CDR1 SGHVS and CDR2 FQNEAQ come from the germline V gene. V trimming: 4 bases; J trimming: 5 bases; junction bases outside the gene matches: 10. CDR3 protein: CASSSTPGQKNEKLFF. The DNA of the CDR3 is TGTGCCAGCAGCTCAACCCCGGGACAGAAGAATGAAAAACTGTTTTTT. The whole variable domain, remainder taken from reference TRBV7-8 and TRBJ1-4, is GAGVSQSPRYKVAKRGQDVALRCDPISGHVSLFWYQQALGQGPEFLTYFQNEAQLDKSGLPSDRFFAERPEGSVSTLKIQRTQQEDSAVYLCASSSTPGQKNEKLFFGSGTQLSVL.

This chain uses TRBV4-1 with TRBJ1-5, with TRBD1 as a possible D gene (5 bases). The CDR3 loop spans 15 amino acids. V lost 4 bases, J lost 7 bases, and 17 bases lay in between. CDR1 is MGHRA and CDR2 is YSYEKL in the germline V gene. The CDR3 DNA reads as TGCGCCAGCAGCCTTCTAGGACATTCCGGCCAGCCCCAGCATTTT. Encoded protein: CASSLLGHSGQPQHF.